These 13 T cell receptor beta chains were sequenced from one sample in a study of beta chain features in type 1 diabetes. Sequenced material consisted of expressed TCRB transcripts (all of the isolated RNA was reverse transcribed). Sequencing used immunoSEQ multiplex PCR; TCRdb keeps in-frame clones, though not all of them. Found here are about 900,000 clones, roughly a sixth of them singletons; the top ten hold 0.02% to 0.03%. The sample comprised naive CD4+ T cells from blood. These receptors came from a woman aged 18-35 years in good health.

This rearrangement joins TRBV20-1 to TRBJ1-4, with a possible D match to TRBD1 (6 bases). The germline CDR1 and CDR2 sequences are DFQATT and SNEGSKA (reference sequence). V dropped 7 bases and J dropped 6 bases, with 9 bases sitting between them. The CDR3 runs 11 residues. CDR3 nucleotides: TGCAGTGGACAGGAATATGAAAAACTGTTTTTT. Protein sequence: CSGQEYEKLFF.

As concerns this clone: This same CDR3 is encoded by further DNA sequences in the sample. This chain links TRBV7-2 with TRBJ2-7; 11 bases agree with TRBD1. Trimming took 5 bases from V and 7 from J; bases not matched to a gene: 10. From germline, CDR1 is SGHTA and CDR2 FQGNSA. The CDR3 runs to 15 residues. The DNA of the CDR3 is TGTGCCAGCAGCATCTCAGGGACAGGGGGGTGGGAGCAGTACTTC. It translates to CASSISGTGGWEQYF.

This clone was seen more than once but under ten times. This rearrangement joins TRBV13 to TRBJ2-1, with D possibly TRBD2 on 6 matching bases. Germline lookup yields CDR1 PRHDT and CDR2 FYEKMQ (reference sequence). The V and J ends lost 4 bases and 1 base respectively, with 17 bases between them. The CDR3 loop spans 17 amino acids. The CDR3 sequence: CASSSKHGGPSYNEQFF. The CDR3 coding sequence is TGTGCCAGCAGCTCAAAGCACGGAGGGCCATCCTACAATGAGCAGTTCTTC. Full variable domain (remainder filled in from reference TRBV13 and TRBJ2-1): AAGVIQSPRHLIKEKRETATLKCYPIPRHDTVYWYQQGPGQDPQFLISFYEKMQSDKGSIPDRFSAQQFSDYHSELNMSSLELGDSALYFCASSSKHGGPSYNEQFFGPGTRLTVL.

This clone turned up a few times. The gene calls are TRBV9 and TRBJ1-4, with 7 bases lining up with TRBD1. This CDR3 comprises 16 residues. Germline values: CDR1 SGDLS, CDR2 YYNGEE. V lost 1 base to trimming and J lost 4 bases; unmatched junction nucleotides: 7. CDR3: CASSVMEGADNEKLFF. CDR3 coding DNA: TGTGCCAGCAGCGTAATGGAGGGGGCAGATAATGAAAAACTGTTTTTT.

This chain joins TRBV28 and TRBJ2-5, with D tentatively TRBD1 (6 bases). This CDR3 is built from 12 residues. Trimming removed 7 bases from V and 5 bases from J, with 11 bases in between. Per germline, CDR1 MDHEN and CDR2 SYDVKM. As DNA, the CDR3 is TGTGCCAGCAACCAGGGGTTGGAGACCCAGTACTTC. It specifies CASNQGLETQYF.

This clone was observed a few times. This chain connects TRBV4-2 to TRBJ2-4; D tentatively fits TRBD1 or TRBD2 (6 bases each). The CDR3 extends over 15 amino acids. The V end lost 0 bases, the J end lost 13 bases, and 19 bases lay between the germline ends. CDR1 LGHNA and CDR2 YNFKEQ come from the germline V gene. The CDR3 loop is CASSQEGGQNRKQYF. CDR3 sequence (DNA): TGTGCCAGCAGCCAAGAGGGAGGACAGAACCGTAAACAGTACTTC.

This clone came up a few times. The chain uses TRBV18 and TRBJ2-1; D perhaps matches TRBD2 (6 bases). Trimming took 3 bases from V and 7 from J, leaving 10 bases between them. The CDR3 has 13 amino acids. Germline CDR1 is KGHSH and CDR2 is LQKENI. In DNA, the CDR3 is TGTGCCAGCTCACCCGACGGGAGAAATGAGCAGTTCTTC. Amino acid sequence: CASSPDGRNEQFF.

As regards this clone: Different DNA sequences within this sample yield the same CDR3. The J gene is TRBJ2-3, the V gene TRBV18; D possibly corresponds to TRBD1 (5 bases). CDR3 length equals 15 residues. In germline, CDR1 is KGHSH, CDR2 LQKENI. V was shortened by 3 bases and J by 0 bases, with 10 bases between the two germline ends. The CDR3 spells CASSPRSGSTDTQYF. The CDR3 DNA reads TGTGCCAGCTCACCCAGGTCAGGGAGCACAGATACGCAGTATTTT.

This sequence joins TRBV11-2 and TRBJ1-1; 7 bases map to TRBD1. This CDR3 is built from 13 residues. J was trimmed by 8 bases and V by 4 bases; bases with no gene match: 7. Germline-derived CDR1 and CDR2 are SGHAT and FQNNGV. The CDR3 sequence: CASSSDREREAFF. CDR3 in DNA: TGTGCCAGCAGCTCTGACAGGGAAAGGGAAGCTTTCTTT. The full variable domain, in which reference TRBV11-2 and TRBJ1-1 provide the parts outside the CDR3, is EAGVAQSPRYKIIEKRQSVAFWCNPISGHATLYWYQQILGQGPKLLIQFQNNGVVDDSQLPKDRFSAERLKGVDSTLKIQPAKLEDSAVYLCASSSDREREAFFGQGTRLTVV.

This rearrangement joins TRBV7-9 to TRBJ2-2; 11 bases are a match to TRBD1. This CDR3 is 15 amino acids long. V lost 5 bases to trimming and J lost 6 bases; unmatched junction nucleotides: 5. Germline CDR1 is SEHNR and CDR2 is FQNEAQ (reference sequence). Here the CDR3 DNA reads TGTGCCAGCAGCGACCCGGGACAGGGGGCCGGGGAGCTGTTTTTT. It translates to CASSDPGQGAGELFF.

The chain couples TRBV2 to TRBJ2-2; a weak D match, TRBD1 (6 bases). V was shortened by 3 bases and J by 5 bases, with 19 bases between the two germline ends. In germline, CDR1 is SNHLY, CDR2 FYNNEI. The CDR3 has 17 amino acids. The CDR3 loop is CASSDWLGRGLTGELFF. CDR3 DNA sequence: TGTGCCAGCAGTGACTGGTTGGGCAGGGGATTAACCGGGGAGCTGTTTTTT.

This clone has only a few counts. This CDR3 is CASSQDLGQGGEKLFF. CDR3 coding DNA: TGCGCCAGCAGCCAAGATCTTGGACAGGGTGGTGAAAAACTGTTTTTT. The chain carries TRBV4-3 and TRBJ1-4; TRBD1 matches 8 bases. J lost 7 bases, V lost 0 bases, and 7 bases had no gene match. CDR1 is LGHNA and CDR2 is YSLEER in the germline V gene. The CDR3 sequence is 16 residues long.

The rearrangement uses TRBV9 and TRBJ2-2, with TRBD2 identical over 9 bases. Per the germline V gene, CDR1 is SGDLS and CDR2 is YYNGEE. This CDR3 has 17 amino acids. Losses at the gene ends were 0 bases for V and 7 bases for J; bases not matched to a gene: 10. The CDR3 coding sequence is TGTGCCAGCAGCGTAGCTAGTAGCGGGAGTCTGGGCGGGGAGCTGTTTTTT. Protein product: CASSVASSGSLGGELFF.